This T cell receptor beta chain was sequenced in a study of blood T cell repertoires in COVID-19. Turning to the study itself: The study drew acute and convalescent COVID-19 samples from the United States, Italy and Spain.

The data were produced by immunoSEQ multiplex PCR, yet TCRdb's version contains in-frame clones alone and is incomplete. Counted here are under 350,000 clones, around 86% occurring once; the ten biggest clones make up approximately 2.2%. This CDR3 spans 13 amino acids. Trimming stripped 10 bases from V and 0 bases from J, with 10 bases between. From germline, CDR1 is ENHRY and CDR2 SYGVKD. The rearrangement links TRBV10-3 to TRBJ1-3; D unclear. This receptor was obtained from a man in his forties or fifties with acute or convalescent COVID-19. The sequenced sample consisted of peripheral blood. The CDR3 sequence: CASGVLSGNTIYF. DNA for the CDR3: TGTGCCAGCGGGGTTCTCTCTGGAAACACCATATATTTT.